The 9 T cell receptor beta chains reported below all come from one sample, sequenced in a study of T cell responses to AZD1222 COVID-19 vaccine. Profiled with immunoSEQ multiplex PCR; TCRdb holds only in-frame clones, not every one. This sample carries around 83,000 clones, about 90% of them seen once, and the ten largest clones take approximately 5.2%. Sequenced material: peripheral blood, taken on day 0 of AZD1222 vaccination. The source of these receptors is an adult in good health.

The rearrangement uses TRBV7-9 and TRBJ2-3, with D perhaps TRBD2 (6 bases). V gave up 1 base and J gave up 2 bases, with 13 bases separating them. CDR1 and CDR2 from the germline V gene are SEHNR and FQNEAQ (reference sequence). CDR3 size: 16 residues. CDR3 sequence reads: CASSLVSSVDTDTQYF. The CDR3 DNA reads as TGTGCCAGCAGCTTAGTATCTAGCGTAGACACAGATACGCAGTATTTT.

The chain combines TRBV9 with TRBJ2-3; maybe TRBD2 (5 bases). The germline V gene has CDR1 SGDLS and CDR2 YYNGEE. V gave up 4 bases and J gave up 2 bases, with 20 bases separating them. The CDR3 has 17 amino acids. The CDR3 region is CASSRSAGLQITDTQYF. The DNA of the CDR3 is TGTGCCAGCAGCAGGTCGGCGGGCTTACAAATCACAGATACGCAGTATTTT.

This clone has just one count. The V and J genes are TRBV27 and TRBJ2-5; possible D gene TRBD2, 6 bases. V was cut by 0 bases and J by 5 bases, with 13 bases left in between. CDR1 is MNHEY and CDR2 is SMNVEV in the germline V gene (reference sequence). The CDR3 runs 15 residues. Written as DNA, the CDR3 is TGTGCCAGCAGTTTATCTCCCGGTGGGAGGGAGACCCAGTACTTC. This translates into CASSLSPGGRETQYF.

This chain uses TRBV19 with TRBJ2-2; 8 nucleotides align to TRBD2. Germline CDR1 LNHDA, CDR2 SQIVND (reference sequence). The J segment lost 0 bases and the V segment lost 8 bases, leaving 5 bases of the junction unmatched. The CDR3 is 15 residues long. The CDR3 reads CASRKRESNTGELFF. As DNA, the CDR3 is TGTGCCAGTCGAAAGCGGGAGTCGAACACCGGGGAGCTGTTTTTT.

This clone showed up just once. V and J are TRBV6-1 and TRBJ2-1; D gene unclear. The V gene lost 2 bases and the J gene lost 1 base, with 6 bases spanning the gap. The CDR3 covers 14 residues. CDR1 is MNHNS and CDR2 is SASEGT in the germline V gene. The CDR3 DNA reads TGTGCCAGCAGTGAATCCAGGTCCTACAATGAGCAGTTCTTC. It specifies CASSESRSYNEQFF.

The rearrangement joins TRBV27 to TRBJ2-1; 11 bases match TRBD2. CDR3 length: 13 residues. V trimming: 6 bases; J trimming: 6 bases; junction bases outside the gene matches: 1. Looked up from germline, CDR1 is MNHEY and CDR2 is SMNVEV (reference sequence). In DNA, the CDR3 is TGTGCCAGCAGGCTAGCGGGAGGCAATGAGCAGTTCTTC. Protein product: CASRLAGGNEQFF.

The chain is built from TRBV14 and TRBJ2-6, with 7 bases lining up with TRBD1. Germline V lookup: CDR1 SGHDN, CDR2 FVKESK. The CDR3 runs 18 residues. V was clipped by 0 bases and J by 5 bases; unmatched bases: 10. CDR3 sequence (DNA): TGTGCCAGCAGCCAAGATTTGCTAGGGGGCGATCGGGCCAACGTCCTGACTTTC. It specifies CASSQDLLGGDRANVLTF.

The CDR3, as DNA: TGCGCCAGCAGCTTGGAAGGGAGCGGGAGTGCGACCCAGTACTTC. Residues: CASSLEGSGSATQYF. This chain connects TRBV5-1 to TRBJ2-5, with 8 bases aligning to TRBD2. Germline V gene lookup returns CDR1 SGHRS and CDR2 YFSETQ. V was pared by 0 bases and J by 7 bases, with 8 bases of the junction left unmatched. There are 15 residues in the CDR3.

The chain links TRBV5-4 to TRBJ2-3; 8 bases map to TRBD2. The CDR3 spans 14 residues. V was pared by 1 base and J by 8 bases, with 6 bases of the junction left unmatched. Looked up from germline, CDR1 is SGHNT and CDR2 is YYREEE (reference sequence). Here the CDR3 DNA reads TGTGCCAGCAGCTTGAGCGGGAGTGGAGGTACGCAGTATTTT. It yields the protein CASSLSGSGGTQYF. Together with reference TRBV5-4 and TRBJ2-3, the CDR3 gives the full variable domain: ETGVTQSPTHLIKTRGQQVTLRCSSQSGHNTVSWYQQALGQGPQFIFQYYREEENGRGNFPPRFSGLQFPNYSSELNVNALELDDSALYLCASSLSGSGGTQYFGPGTRLTVL.